The clone carrying this T cell receptor beta chain turned up a few times. Its specificity is unknown. Germline values: CDR1 SGHNT, CDR2 YENEEA. V dropped 1 base and J dropped 4; count of bases not matched to a gene: 6. The length of the CDR3 is 15 residues. The data originate from a study of blood T cells in healthy people across ages. Study results and limitations: A roughly linear fall in TCR beta diversity per million T cells was seen with increasing age. The study regarded diversity estimates from one million T cells as underestimates.

PCR was performed a second time for about 7 to 11 cycles using a sample-barcoded 5' primer and a J-beta primer mix. TCRdb reanalysed the 5' RACE reads using MiXCR and keeps one entry per CDR3 protein. The table records approximately 290,000 distinct CDR3 sequences, around 30% of them present only once. Ranging in age from about 6 to 90, the donors were healthy Caucasian individuals from Russia. The total RNA that was extracted per sample amounted to at least 6 micrograms. Material: blood. This chain joins TRBV11-3 and TRBJ2-5; 7 bases fit TRBD2. The clonotype originates from a woman in her sixties or seventies in good health. The CDR3 DNA reads as TGTGCCAGCAGCTTAGGCGGGAGCAGAGCAGAGACCCAGTACTTC. It yields the protein CASSLGGSRAETQYF. The whole variable domain, remainder taken from reference TRBV11-3 and TRBJ2-5, is EAGVVQSPRYKIIEKKQPVAFWCNPISGHNTLYWYLQNLGQGPELLIRYENEEAVDDSQLPKDRFSAERLKGVDSTLKIQPAELGDSAVYLCASSLGGSRAETQYFGPGTRLLVL.